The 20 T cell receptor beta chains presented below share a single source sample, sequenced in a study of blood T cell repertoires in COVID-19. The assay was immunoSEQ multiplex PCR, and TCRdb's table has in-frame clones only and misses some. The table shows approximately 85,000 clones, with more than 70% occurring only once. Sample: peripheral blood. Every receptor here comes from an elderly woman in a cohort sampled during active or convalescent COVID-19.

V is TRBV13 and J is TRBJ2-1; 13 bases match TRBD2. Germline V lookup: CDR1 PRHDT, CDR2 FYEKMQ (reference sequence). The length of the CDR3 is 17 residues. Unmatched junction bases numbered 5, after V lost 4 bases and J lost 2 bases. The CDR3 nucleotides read TGTGCCAGCAGCTCCCCGGGACTAGCGGGAACCTACAATGAGCAGTTCTTC. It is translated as CASSSPGLAGTYNEQFF.

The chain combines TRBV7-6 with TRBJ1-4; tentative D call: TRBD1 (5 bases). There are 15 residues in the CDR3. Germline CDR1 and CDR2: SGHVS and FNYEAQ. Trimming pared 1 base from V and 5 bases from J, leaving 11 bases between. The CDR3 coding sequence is TGTGCCAGCAGCTTAGAAACAGGAGAGAATGAAAAACTGTTTTTT. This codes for CASSLETGENEKLFF.

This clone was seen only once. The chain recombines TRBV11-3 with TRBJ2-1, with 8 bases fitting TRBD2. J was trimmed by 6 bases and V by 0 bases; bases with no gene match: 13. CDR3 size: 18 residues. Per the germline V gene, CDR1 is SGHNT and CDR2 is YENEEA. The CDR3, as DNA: TGTGCCAGCAGCTTAGATCGAAGCGGGAGTAGGGGTCGCAATGAGCAGTTCTTC. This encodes CASSLDRSGSRGRNEQFF.

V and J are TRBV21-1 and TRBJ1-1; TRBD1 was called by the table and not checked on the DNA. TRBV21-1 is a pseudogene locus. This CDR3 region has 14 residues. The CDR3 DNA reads TGTGCCAGCAGCAAAGAATCTCGGACAGAAGACGCTTTCTTT. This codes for CASSKESRTEDAFF.

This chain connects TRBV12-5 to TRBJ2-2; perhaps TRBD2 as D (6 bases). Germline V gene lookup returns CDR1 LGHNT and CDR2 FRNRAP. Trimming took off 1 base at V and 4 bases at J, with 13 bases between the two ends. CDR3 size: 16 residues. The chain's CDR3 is CASGLGRGGGTGELFF. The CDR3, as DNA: TGTGCTAGTGGTTTGGGGCGGGGCGGAGGCACCGGGGAGCTGTTTTTT.

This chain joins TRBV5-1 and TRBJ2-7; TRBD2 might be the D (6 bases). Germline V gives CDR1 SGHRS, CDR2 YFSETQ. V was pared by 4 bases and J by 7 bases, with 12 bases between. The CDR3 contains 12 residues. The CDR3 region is CASSGGTREQYF. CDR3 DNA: TGCGCCAGCAGCGGCGGGACGCGGGAGCAGTACTTC.

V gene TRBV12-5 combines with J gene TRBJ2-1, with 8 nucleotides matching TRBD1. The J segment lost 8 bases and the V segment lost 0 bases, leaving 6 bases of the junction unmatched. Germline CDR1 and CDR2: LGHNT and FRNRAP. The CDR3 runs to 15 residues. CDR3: CASGLVWTGIDEQFF. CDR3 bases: TGTGCTAGTGGTTTGGTTTGGACAGGGATCGATGAGCAGTTCTTC.

The CDR3 nucleotides are TGTGCCAGCAGTCCCCTCCGGCAGGCCACAGATACGCAGTATTTT. Translated, it gives CASSPLRQATDTQYF. V usage is TRBV6-5 and J usage is TRBJ2-3, with D uncertain. The CDR3 sequence is 15 residues long. Germline CDR1 reads MNHEY; CDR2 reads SVGAGI. V was clipped by 5 bases and J by 2 bases, with 14 bases between them.

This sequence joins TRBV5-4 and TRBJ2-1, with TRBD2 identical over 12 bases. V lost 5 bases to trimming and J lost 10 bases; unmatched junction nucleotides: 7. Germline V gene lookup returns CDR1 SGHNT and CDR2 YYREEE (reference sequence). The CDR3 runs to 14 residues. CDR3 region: CASSRLAGDREQFF. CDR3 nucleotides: TGTGCCAGCAGTAGACTAGCGGGAGATCGCGAGCAGTTCTTC.

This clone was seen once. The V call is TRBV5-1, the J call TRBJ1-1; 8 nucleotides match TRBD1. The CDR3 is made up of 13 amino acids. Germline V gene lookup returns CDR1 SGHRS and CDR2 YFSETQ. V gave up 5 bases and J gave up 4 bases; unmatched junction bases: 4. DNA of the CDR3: TGCGCCAGCAGGAATACAGGGGGCACTGAAGCTTTCTTT. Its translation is CASRNTGGTEAFF.

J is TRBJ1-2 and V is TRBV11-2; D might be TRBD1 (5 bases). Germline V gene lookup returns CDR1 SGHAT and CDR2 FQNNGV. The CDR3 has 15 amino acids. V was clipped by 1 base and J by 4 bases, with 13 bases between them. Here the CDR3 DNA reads TGTGCCAGCAGCTTAGCCCAGGGTGAAAGCTATGGCTACACCTTC. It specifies CASSLAQGESYGYTF.

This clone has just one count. CDR3 sequence reads: CASGGTGRNSPLHF. DNA of the CDR3: TGTGCCAGCGGAGGGACAGGGCGGAATTCACCCCTCCACTTT. This chain uses TRBV2 with TRBJ1-6, with 9 bases that match TRBD1. CDR3 size: 14 residues. Trimming took 8 bases from V and 7 from J; bases not matched to a gene: 6. Germline-derived CDR1 and CDR2 are SNHLY and FYNNEI.

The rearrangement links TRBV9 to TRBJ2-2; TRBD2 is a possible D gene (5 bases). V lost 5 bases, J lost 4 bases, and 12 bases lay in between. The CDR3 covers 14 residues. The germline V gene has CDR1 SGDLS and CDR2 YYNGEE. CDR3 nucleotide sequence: TGTGCCAGCAGGGAGGATTTGGTCACCGGGGAGCTGTTTTTT. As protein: CASREDLVTGELFF. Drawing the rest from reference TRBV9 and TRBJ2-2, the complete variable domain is DSGVTQTPKHLITATGQRVTLRCSPRSGDLSVYWYQQSLDQGLQFLIQYYNGEERAKGNILERFSAQQFPDLHSELNLSSLELGDSALYFCASREDLVTGELFFGEGSRLTVL.

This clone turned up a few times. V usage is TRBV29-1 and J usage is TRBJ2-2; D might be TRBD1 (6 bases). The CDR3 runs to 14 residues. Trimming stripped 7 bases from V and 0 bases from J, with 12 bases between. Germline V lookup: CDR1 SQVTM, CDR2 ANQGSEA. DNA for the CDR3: TGCAGCGGCTACCAGGGGTCGAACACCGGGGAGCTGTTTTTT. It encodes CSGYQGSNTGELFF.

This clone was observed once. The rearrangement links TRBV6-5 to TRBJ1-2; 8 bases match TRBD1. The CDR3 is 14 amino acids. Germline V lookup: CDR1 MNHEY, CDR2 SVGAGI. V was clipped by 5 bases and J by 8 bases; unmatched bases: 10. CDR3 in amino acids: CASSPLQGAGGYTF. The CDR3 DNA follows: TGTGCCAGCAGTCCCCTCCAGGGGGCGGGAGGCTACACCTTC.

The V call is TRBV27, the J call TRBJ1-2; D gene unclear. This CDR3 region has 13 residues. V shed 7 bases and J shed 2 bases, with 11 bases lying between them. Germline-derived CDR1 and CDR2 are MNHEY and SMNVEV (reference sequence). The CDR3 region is CASKPGGNYGYTF. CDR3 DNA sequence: TGTGCCAGCAAGCCAGGAGGCAACTATGGCTACACCTTC.

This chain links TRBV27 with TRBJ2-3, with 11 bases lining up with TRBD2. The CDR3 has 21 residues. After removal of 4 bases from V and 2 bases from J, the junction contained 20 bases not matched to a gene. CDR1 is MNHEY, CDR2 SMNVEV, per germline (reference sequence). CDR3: CASSSLTSGILGEPSTDTQYF. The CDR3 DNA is TGTGCCAGCAGTTCACTGACTAGCGGGATCCTAGGGGAGCCCTCCACAGATACGCAGTATTTT.

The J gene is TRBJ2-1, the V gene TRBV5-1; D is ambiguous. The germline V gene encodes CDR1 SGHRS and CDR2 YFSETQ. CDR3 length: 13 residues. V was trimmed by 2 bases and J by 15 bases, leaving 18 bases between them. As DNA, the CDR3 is TGCGCCAGCAGCTTACCCGAGAGGCCAAGACTGTTCTTC. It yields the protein CASSLPERPRLFF.

The CDR3 DNA reads TGTGCCAGCAGCCCGGACAGGGGGGAGTGGAACACCATATATTTT. Translating it yields CASSPDRGEWNTIYF. The J gene is TRBJ1-3, the V gene TRBV7-8, with 10 bases identical to TRBD1. V lost 5 bases to trimming and J lost 7 bases; unmatched junction nucleotides: 8. Germline V CDR1 and CDR2: SGHVS, FQNEAQ. This CDR3 contains 15 residues.

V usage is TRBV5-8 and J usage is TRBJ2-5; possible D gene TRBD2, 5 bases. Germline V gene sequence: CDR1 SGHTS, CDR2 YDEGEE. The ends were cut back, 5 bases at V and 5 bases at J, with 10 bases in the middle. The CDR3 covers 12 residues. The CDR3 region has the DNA TGTGCCAGCAGTCTTAGCGCGGAGACCCAGTACTTC. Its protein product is CASSLSAETQYF.